These 17 T cell receptor beta chains share one sample of origin, sequenced in a study of cytomegalovirus exposure and HLA in healthy donors. 13 Jbeta primers and 60 Vbeta primers were used for the PCR. Clones were sequenced by immunoSEQ multiplex PCR, and TCRdb holds only the in-frame ones, with some missing. The table has under 200,000 clones, roughly 80% seen once. The sequencing input was PBMCs. The receptors shown here come from a young woman in good health and CMV-seronegative.

The chain joins TRBV7-8 to TRBJ1-2, with a weak D call TRBD1 (6 bases). V lost 10 bases, J lost 4 bases, and 13 bases lay in between. CDR1 is SGHVS and CDR2 is FQNEAQ in the germline V gene. The CDR3 has 12 residues. This CDR3 is CATTDSIYGYTF. The CDR3 DNA is TGTGCCACCACGGACAGTATCTATGGCTACACCTTC.

This chain uses TRBV2 with TRBJ2-2, with D tentatively TRBD1 (6 bases). V was shortened by 3 bases and J by 6 bases, with 20 bases between the two germline ends. This CDR3 is built from 17 residues. Germline V gene data show CDR1 as SNHLY and CDR2 as FYNNEI. This CDR3 is CASSEPTGLTAPGELFF. Here the CDR3 DNA reads TGTGCCAGCAGTGAGCCTACAGGGCTAACGGCACCCGGGGAGCTGTTTTTT.

This clone appeared a single time. CDR3 DNA sequence: TGTGCCAGCACTCAGGGGGACCTAGAGACCCAGTACTTC. Its protein is CASTQGDLETQYF. The rearrangement links TRBV28 to TRBJ2-5, with 7 bases matching TRBD1. This CDR3 is built from 13 residues. J gave up 4 bases and V 7 bases, and 6 bases lay outside the gene matches. CDR1 is MDHEN and CDR2 is SYDVKM in the germline V gene.

This chain uses TRBV29-1 with TRBJ2-1; TRBD1 is a possible D gene (5 bases). The germline gives CDR1 SQVTM, CDR2 ANQGSEA. Deletions cut 4 bases from V and 6 bases from J, with 10 bases between. The CDR3 loop spans 12 amino acids. CDR3 bases: TGCAGCGTTGGGGGCAGCCGCAATGAGCAGTTCTTC. This encodes CSVGGSRNEQFF.

The genes are TRBV27 and TRBJ2-2, with D unresolved. Germline CDR1 is MNHEY and CDR2 is SMNVEV (reference sequence). Trimming took off 3 bases at V and 1 base at J, with 6 bases between the two ends. This CDR3 comprises 14 residues. The CDR3, as DNA: TGTGCCAGCAGTTTTTACTTGAACACCGGGGAGCTGTTTTTT. It encodes CASSFYLNTGELFF.

The chain is built from TRBV30 and TRBJ1-2, with D hard to call. The CDR3 consists of 9 residues. V shed 6 bases and J shed 8 bases, with 7 bases lying between them. CDR1 is GTSNPN and CDR2 is SVGIG in the germline V gene (reference sequence). The CDR3, as DNA: TGTGCCTGCTGGAGGGGCTACACCTTC. It codes for CACWRGYTF.

V and J are TRBV29-1 and TRBJ2-3; the match to TRBD2 covers 7 bases. The V segment lost 4 bases and the J segment 5 bases; nucleotides outside the gene matches: 9. The CDR3 extends over 14 amino acids. Germline V lookup: CDR1 SQVTM, CDR2 ANQGSEA. CDR3 DNA sequence: TGCAGCGTTGCAGCGGGAAAGCGGGGAGATACGCAGTATTTT. Its protein product is CSVAAGKRGDTQYF.

The J gene is TRBJ2-1, the V gene TRBV9; 9 bases line up with TRBD2. CDR3 size: 15 residues. Germline loops: CDR1 SGDLS, CDR2 YYNGEE. V trimming: 0 bases; J trimming: 6 bases; junction bases outside the gene matches: 4. This CDR3 is CASSVAGTSPNEQFF. CDR3 DNA: TGTGCCAGCAGCGTAGCCGGGACTAGCCCCAATGAGCAGTTCTTC.

This sequence joins TRBV10-2 and TRBJ1-2; weak D call: TRBD1 (5 bases). The CDR3 totals 13 residues. Germline lookup yields CDR1 WSHSY and CDR2 SAAADI. V shed 3 bases and J shed 5 bases, with 10 bases lying between them. The CDR3 DNA sequence: TGCGCCAGCAGTGATTCTCCAGGGTATGGCTACACCTTC. It yields the protein CASSDSPGYGYTF.

The CDR3 DNA reads TGTGCCATCGGGGACAGGGGAGCGGAAGATACGCAGTATTTT. It encodes CAIGDRGAEDTQYF. The rearrangement links TRBV10-3 to TRBJ2-3; 10 bases fit TRBD1. Unmatched junction bases numbered 7, after V lost 8 bases and J lost 5 bases. The CDR3 is 14 residues long. Germline lookup yields CDR1 ENHRY and CDR2 SYGVKD.

The chain recombines TRBV29-1 with TRBJ1-5; possible D gene TRBD1, 5 bases. Trimming removed 6 bases at V and 7 bases at J, with 22 bases between. The CDR3 has 15 residues. Germline assignment: CDR1 SQVTM and CDR2 ANQGSEA. CDR3 region: CSVENLTGTRQPQHF. In nucleotides, the CDR3 is TGCAGCGTCGAGAATCTCACAGGTACCAGGCAGCCCCAGCATTTT.

The rearrangement uses TRBV4-3 and TRBJ2-3; no definite D call. V was trimmed by 0 bases and J by 2 bases, leaving 9 bases between them. The CDR3 totals 15 residues. The germline gives CDR1 LGHNA, CDR2 YSLEER. The DNA of the CDR3 is TGCGCCAGCAGCCAAGAGTCTAGAATCACAGATACGCAGTATTTT. Its translation: CASSQESRITDTQYF.

In the case of this clone: Different DNA sequences within this sample yield the same CDR3. The chain couples TRBV7-2 to TRBJ1-3; 9 bases map to TRBD1. CDR1 is SGHTA, CDR2 FQGNSA, per germline. The CDR3 spans 15 residues. Trimming at V came to 5 bases and at J to 2 bases, leaving 4 bases not matched to a gene. CDR3 nucleotides: TGTGCCAGCAGCCCTGGGACAGGGACTGGAAACACCATATATTTT. Protein product: CASSPGTGTGNTIYF.

The chain joins TRBV20-1 to TRBJ2-1; tentatively, D is TRBD2 (5 bases). The V gene's germline CDR1 is DFQATT and CDR2 SNEGSKA (reference sequence). The CDR3 totals 11 residues. Trimming removed 3 bases from V and 10 bases from J, with 10 bases in between. In DNA form, the CDR3 reads TGCAGTGCTAGGGGCCGGAGGGAGCAGTTCTTC. Translating it yields CSARGRREQFF.

The chain employs TRBV6-1 and TRBJ2-1; TRBD2 aligns across 7 bases. J gave up 3 bases and V 10 bases, and 9 bases lay outside the gene matches. This CDR3 spans 14 amino acids. The germline CDR1 and CDR2 sequences are MNHNS and SASEGT. CDR3 residues: CATRSAGDYNEQFF. The CDR3 nucleotides read TGTGCCACCCGGTCTGCGGGAGACTACAATGAGCAGTTCTTC.

The rearrangement joins TRBV9 to TRBJ2-7; perhaps TRBD2 as D (6 bases). Between the trimmed V and J ends, which lost 3 bases and 2 bases, there was a span of 15 bases. Germline values: CDR1 SGDLS, CDR2 YYNGEE. The CDR3 runs 15 residues. The CDR3 sequence: CASSGRDSFAYEQYF. The CDR3 coding sequence is TGTGCCAGCAGCGGCCGGGACTCCTTCGCCTACGAGCAGTACTTC.

This clone was observed a single time. This chain joins TRBV7-9 and TRBJ2-7; TRBD2 might be the D (5 bases). CDR1 and CDR2 from the germline V gene are SEHNR and FQNEAQ (reference sequence). The CDR3 spans 15 residues. The V gene lost 0 bases and the J gene lost 5 bases, with 14 bases spanning the gap. The DNA of the CDR3 is TGTGCCAGCAGCTTAGCGCTCGGGGAGATCCACGAGCAGTACTTC. It codes for CASSLALGEIHEQYF.